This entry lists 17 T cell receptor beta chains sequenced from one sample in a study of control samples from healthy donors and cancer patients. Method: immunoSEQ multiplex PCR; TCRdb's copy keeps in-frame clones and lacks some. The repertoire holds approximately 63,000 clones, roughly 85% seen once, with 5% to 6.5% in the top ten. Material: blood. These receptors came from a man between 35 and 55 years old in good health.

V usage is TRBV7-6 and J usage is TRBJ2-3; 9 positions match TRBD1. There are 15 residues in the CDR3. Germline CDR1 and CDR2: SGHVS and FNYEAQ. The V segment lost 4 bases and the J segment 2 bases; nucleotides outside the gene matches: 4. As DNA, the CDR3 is TGTGCCAGCAGCTCCGGACAGGGGCACACAGATACGCAGTATTTT. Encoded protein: CASSSGQGHTDTQYF.

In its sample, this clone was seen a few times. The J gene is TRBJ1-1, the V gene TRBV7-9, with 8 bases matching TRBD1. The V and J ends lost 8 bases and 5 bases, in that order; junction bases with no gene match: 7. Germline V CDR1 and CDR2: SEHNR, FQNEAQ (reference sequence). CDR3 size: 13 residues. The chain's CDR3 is CASGLDRETEAFF. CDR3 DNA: TGTGCCAGCGGGCTGGACAGGGAAACTGAAGCTTTCTTT.

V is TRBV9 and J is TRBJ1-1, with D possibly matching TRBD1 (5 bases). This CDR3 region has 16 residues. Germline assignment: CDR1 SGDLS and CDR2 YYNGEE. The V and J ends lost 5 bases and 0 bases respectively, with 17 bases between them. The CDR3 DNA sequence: TGTGCCAGCAGTGCCCCACACACAGGAATGAACACTGAAGCTTTCTTT. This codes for CASSAPHTGMNTEAFF.

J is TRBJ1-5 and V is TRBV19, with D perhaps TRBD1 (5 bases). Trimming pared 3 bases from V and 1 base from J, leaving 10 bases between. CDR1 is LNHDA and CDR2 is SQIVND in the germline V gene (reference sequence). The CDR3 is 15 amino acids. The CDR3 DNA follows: TGTGCCAGTAGTATGAGTGGGGGAAGCAATCAGCCCCAGCATTTT. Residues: CASSMSGGSNQPQHF. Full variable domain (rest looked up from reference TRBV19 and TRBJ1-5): DGGITQSPKYLFRKEGQNVTLSCEQNLNHDAMYWYRQDPGQGLRLIYYSQIVNDFQKGDIAEGYSVSREKKESFPLTVTSAQKNPTAFYLCASSMSGGSNQPQHFGDGTRLSIL.

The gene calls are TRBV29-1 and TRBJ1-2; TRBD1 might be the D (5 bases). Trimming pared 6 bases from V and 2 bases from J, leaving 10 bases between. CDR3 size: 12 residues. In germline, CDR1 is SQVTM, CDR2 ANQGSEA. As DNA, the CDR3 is TGCAGCGTAGCAACAGGAAACTATGGCTACACCTTC. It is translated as CSVATGNYGYTF.

In nucleotides, the CDR3 is TGTGCCAGCAGCACCCATACCGCCAGGGGTGGGGACCAAGAGACCCAGTACTTC. Its translation is CASSTHTARGGDQETQYF. This sequence joins TRBV3-1 (or the pseudogene TRBV3-2) and TRBJ2-5, with D perhaps TRBD1 (6 bases). Germline V CDR1 and CDR2: LGHDT, YNNKEL (reference sequence). This CDR3 has 18 residues. V shed 5 bases and J shed 0 bases, with 22 bases lying between them.

The CDR3 DNA is TGTGCCAGCAGCTTATGGGGGGCTGGGTGGACTGAAGCTTTCTTT. It translates to CASSLWGAGWTEAFF. The chain couples TRBV11-1 to TRBJ1-1, with D possibly TRBD1 on 6 matching bases. Germline V gene data show CDR1 as SGHAT and CDR2 as FQDESV (reference sequence). V lost 2 bases and J 5 bases, leaving 15 bases between the germline ends. This CDR3 comprises 15 residues.

CDR3 in DNA: TGTGCCAGCAGCCAAAAAAGGCTAGCGGGAGTGAAGGGCACCGGGGAGCTGTTTTTT. This gives the protein CASSQKRLAGVKGTGELFF. The rearrangement links TRBV4-2 to TRBJ2-2, with 10 nucleotides matching TRBD2. The CDR3 is made up of 19 amino acids. In germline, CDR1 is LGHNA, CDR2 YNFKEQ. Losses at the gene ends were 2 bases for V and 4 bases for J; bases not matched to a gene: 13.

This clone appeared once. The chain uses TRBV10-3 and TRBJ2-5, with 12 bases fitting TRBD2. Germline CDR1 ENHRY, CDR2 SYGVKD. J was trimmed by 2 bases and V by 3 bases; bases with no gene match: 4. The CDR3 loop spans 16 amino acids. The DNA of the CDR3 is TGTGCCATCAGTGAAACTAGCGGGAGGACTCAAGAGACCCAGTACTTC. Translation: CAISETSGRTQETQYF.

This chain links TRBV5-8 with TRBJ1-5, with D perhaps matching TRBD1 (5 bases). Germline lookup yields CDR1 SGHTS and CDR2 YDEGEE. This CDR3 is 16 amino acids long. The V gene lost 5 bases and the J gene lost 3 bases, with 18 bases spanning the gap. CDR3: CASRATGIGANQPQHF. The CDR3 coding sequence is TGTGCCAGCAGGGCGACGGGAATTGGGGCCAATCAGCCCCAGCATTTT.

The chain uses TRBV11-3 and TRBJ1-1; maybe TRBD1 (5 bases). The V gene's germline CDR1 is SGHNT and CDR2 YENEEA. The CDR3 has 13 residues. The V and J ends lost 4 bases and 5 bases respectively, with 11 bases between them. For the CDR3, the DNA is TGTGCCAGCAGCTACGCCAGGACAACTGAAGCTTTCTTT. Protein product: CASSYARTTEAFF.

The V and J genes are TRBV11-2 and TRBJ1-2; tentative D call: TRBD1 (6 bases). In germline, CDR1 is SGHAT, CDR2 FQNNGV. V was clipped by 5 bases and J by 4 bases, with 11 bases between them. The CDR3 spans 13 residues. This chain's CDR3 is CASSRIGGYGYTF. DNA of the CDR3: TGTGCCAGCAGCCGAATAGGGGGCTATGGCTACACCTTC.

CDR3: CASSDGLAGPNEQFF. For the CDR3, the DNA is TGTGCCAGCAGTGATGGCCTAGCGGGGCCCAATGAGCAGTTCTTC. The gene calls are TRBV6-1 and TRBJ2-1; 9 bases are a match to TRBD2. The germline V gene encodes CDR1 MNHNS and CDR2 SASEGT. The CDR3 has 15 residues. The ends lost 3 bases at V and 6 bases at J; junction bases unmatched: 6.

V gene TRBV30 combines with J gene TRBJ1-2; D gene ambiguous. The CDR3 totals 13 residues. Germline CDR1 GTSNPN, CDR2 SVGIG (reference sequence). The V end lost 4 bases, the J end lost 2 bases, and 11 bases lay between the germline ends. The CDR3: CAWTGNKNYGYTF. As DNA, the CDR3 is TGTGCCTGGACGGGGAACAAGAACTATGGCTACACCTTC. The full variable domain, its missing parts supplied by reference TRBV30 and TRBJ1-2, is SQTIHQWPATLVQPVGSPLSLECTVEGTSNPNLYWYRQAAGRGLQLLFYSVGIGQISSEVPQNLSASRPQDRQFILSSKKLLLSDSGFYLCAWTGNKNYGYTFGSGTRLTVV.

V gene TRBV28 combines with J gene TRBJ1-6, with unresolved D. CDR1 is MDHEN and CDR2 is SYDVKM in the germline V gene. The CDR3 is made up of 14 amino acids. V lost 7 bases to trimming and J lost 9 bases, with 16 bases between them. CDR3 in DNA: TGTGCCAGCACTTTTACTGGACGGACTTCACCCCTCCACTTT. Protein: CASTFTGRTSPLHF.

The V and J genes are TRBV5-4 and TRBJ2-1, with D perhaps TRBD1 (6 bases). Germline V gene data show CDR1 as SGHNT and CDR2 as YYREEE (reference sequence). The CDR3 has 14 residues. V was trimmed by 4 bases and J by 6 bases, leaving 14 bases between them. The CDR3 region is CASSPKDSFNEQFF. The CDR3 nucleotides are TGTGCCAGCAGCCCGAAGGACAGTTTCAATGAGCAGTTCTTC.

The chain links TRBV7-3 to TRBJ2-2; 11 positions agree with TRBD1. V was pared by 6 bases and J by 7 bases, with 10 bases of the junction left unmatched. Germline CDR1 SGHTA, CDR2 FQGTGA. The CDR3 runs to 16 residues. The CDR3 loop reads CASRTWTGGDDGELFF. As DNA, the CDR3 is TGTGCCAGCAGAACCTGGACAGGGGGCGATGACGGGGAGCTGTTTTTT.